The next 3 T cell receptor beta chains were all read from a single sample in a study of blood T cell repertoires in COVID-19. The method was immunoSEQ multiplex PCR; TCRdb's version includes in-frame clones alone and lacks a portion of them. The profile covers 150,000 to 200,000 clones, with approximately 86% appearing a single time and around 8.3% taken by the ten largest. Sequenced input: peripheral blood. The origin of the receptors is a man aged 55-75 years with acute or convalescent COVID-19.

Here the CDR3 reads CASSIPRGEIYSPLHF. The CDR3, as DNA: TGTGCCAGTAGTATACCCAGGGGCGAGATTTATTCACCCCTCCACTTT. The chain joins TRBV19 to TRBJ1-6, with D perhaps matching TRBD1 (6 bases). Looked up from germline, CDR1 is LNHDA and CDR2 is SQIVND (reference sequence). Deletions cut 2 bases from V and 8 bases from J, with 16 bases between. The CDR3 length is 16 residues.

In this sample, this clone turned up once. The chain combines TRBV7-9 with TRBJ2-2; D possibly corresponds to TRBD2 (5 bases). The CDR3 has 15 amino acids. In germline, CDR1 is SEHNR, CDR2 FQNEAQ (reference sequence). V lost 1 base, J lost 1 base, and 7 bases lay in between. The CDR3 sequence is CASSLVDWNTGELFF. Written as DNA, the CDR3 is TGTGCCAGCAGCTTAGTGGACTGGAACACCGGGGAGCTGTTTTTT.

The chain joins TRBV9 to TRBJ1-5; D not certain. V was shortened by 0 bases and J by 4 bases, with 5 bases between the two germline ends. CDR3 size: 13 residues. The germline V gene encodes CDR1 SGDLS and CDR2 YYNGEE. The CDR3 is CASSVDQNQPQHF. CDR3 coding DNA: TGTGCCAGCAGCGTAGACCAGAATCAGCCCCAGCATTTT.